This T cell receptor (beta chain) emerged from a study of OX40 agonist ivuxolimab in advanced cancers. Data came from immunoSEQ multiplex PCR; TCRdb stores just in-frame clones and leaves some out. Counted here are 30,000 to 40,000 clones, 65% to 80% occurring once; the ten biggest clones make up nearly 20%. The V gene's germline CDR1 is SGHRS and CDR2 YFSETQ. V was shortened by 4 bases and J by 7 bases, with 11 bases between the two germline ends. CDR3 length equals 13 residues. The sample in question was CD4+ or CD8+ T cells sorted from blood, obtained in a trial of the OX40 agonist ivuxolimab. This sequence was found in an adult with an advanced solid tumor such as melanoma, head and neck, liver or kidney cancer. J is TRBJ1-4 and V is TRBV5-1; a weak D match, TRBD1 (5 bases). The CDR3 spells CASSRQGGEKLFF. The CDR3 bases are TGCGCCAGCAGCCGGCAGGGCGGTGAAAAACTGTTTTTT.